This is a list of T cell receptor beta chains from one sample in a study of shared clonotypes between healthy human individuals. Data came from immunoSEQ multiplex PCR; TCRdb stores just in-frame clones and leaves some out. Among around 600,000 clones, approximately 95% were seen once, and the ten largest hold over 0.1%. The sample taken for sequencing was naive CD8+ T cells sorted from blood. These receptors originate from a woman in her twenties or thirties in good health. The CDR3 runs from the conserved cysteine through the conserved F or W. The order of the fields is V gene, D gene, clone size, J gene, CDR3 DNA, CDR3 protein. The D gene is left open where the match is weak. Only some rows state a clone size, as once, few, many or a class for expanded clones.

TRBV6-5,NA,NA,TRBJ1-1,TGTGCCAGCAGTTACACCGAGGGGAACACTGAAGCTTTCTTT,CASSYTEGNTEAFF
TRBV10-1,TRBD1,few,TRBJ2-7,TGCGCCAGCAGTGAGTTCAGACAGGGCCATGACGAGCAGTACTTC,CASSEFRQGHDEQYF
TRBV19,NA,NA,TRBJ2-1,TGTGCCAGTAGTATAGACGAGACCCCCTACAATGAGCAGTTCTTC,CASSIDETPYNEQFF
TRBV5-6,NA,once,TRBJ1-2,TGTGCCAGCAGCTTGTTGCCGGGGGCGGGTGAGTTTGGCTACACCTTC,CASSLLPGAGEFGYTF
TRBV19,NA,NA,TRBJ2-7,TGTGCCAGTAGCCCGGTAGAGGCTCGCGAGCAGTACTTC,CASSPVEAREQYF
TRBV28,NA,NA,TRBJ2-2,TGTGCCAGCAGTTTGGTCCCCGGGGAGCTGTTTTTT,CASSLVPGELFF
TRBV29-1,NA,NA,TRBJ1-4,TGCAGCGTTTTAATAATGGATAATGAAAAACTGTTTTTT,CSVLIMDNEKLFF
TRBV7-8,NA,NA,TRBJ1-1,TGTGCCAGCAGCTTTGACGATAGTGGCGGGGACACTGAAGCTTTCTTT,CASSFDDSGGDTEAFF
TRBV16,TRBD1,NA,TRBJ2-7,TGTGCCAGCAGCCATTCAGGTTACCGGGACAGCTTAAACTTC,CASSHSGYRDSLNF
TRBV7-7,NA,NA,TRBJ2-7,TGTGCCAGCAGCTTAGGGCGGGGCAGCGAGCAGTACTTC,CASSLGRGSEQYF
TRBV27,NA,NA,TRBJ1-1,TGTGCCAGCAGTTTTAGCCAGGGAGGCTCTGAAGCTTTCTTT,CASSFSQGGSEAFF
TRBV27,NA,NA,TRBJ2-2,TGTGCCAGCAGTTTGGTGGGACGGGGCACCGGGGAGCTGTTTTTT,CASSLVGRGTGELFF
TRBV6-4,NA,NA,TRBJ1-1,TGTGCCAGCAGTGACGGAGGAGCCGCTGAAGCTTTCTTT,CASSDGGAAEAFF
TRBV21-1,NA,NA,TRBJ2-5,TGTGCCAGCAGCAAGGACAGGTACCAAGAGACCCAGTACTTC,CASSKDRYQETQYF
TRBV18,TRBD2,NA,TRBJ2-7,TGTGCCAGCTCACCGGGGACTAGCGCCTACGAGCAGTACTTC,CASSPGTSAYEQYF
TRBV4-1,NA,NA,TRBJ1-2,TGCGCCAGCAGCCAGGGGGTTAGAAATTCCGGCAATGGCTACACCTTC,CASSQGVRNSGNGYTF
TRBV4-1,TRBD2,once,TRBJ2-7,TGCGCCAGCAGCATCCCCGGGACTAGCGGGAGAGGCGAGCAGTACTTC,CASSIPGTSGRGEQYF
TRBV27,NA,NA,TRBJ2-7,TGTGCCAGCAGTTTCTTCCCGCTAGGAGGCTACGAGCAGTACTTC,CASSFFPLGGYEQYF
TRBV5-4,TRBD2,NA,TRBJ2-3,TGTGCCAGCAGCCAAAGGACTAGCGGGAGAAAAGATACGCAGTATTTT,CASSQRTSGRKDTQYF
TRBV7-2,NA,NA,TRBJ1-4,TGTGCCAGCAGCTACCCCTGGGACCTTGGGAAACTGTTTTTT,CASSYPWDLGKLFF
TRBV2,TRBD2,once,TRBJ2-7,TGTGCCAGCAGCTCGCTGCCGGGACTAGCGGGACACGAGCAGTACTTC,CASSSLPGLAGHEQYF
TRBV5-1,NA,NA,TRBJ1-4,TGCGCCAGCAGCTTGGAATCGGCCAGACCCCATTTCGGAAAACTGTTTTTT,CASSLESARPHFGKLFF
TRBV4-1,TRBD1,NA,TRBJ1-2,TGCGCCAGCAGCCAACCGGGACAGGGGGCGAACTATGGCTACACCTTC,CASSQPGQGANYGYTF
TRBV7-8,NA,NA,TRBJ1-5,TGTGCCAGCAGCTACAGAGACAGATCCAATCAGCCCCAGCATTTT,CASSYRDRSNQPQHF
TRBV4-2,NA,NA,TRBJ2-7,TGTGCCAGCAGCCAAGATGGGGTTTCGTTAACCTACGAGCAGTACTTC,CASSQDGVSLTYEQYF
TRBV11-2,NA,NA,TRBJ1-1,TGTGCCAGCAGCTTAGTATGGAACACTGAAGCTTTCTTT,CASSLVWNTEAFF
TRBV27,TRBD1,NA,TRBJ1-2,TGTGCCAGCAGCCCACTCGGGACAGGGTGGAATGGCTACACCTTC,CASSPLGTGWNGYTF
TRBV6-1,NA,NA,TRBJ1-1,TGTGCCAGCAGTGATCTCTCAGGACTGAACACTGAAGCTTTCTTT,CASSDLSGLNTEAFF
TRBV5-1,NA,NA,TRBJ1-2,TGCGCCAGCAGCAACGACAGGTACTATGGCTACACCTTC,CASSNDRYYGYTF
TRBV4-2,NA,NA,TRBJ2-7,TGTGCCAGCAGCCATGGTGGGACTTCCTACGAGCAGTACTTC,CASSHGGTSYEQYF
TRBV5-4,NA,NA,TRBJ2-7,TGTGCCAGCAGCAACCGGGACGACTACGAGCAGTACTTC,CASSNRDDYEQYF
TRBV10-2,NA,NA,TRBJ2-7,TGCGCCAGCAGAGAAGGAGGTGAGCAGTACTTC,CASREGGEQYF
TRBV21-1,NA,NA,TRBJ1-1,TGTGCCAGCAGCCTCCGAGCAGGGACAGATAACGGTTCGGACACTGAAGCTTTCTTT,CASSLRAGTDNGSDTEAFF
TRBV9,TRBD1,NA,TRBJ2-7,TGTGCCAGCAGCGGGACAGGGTCCACCTACGAGCAGTACTTC,CASSGTGSTYEQYF
TRBV19,NA,NA,TRBJ1-2,TGTGCCAGTAGTATTGAGGGCGAGGGCTACACCTTC,CASSIEGEGYTF
TRBV7-2,NA,NA,TRBJ2-1,TGTGCCAGCAGCCAGGTATGGGAATTAAACTACAATGAGCAGTTCTTC,CASSQVWELNYNEQFF
TRBV5-4,NA,NA,TRBJ2-5,TGTGCCAGCAGCACGGAAGGTGAAGAGACCCAGTACTTC,CASSTEGEETQYF
TRBV7-2,NA,NA,TRBJ2-7,TGTGCCAGCAGCTTAGCGGCACCAAACTACGAGCAGTATTTC,CASSLAAPNYEQYF
TRBV4-1,NA,NA,TRBJ2-6,TGCGCCAGCAGCCAAGAAATAACCCTCGCCGGACGAGATTTCTCTGGGGCCAACGTCCTGACTTTC,CASSQEITLAGRDFSGANVLTF
TRBV5-1,NA,NA,TRBJ2-7,TGCGCCAGCAGAGCGGACGGGAGATCCTACGAGCAGTACTTC,CASRADGRSYEQYF
TRBV5-4,NA,NA,TRBJ2-3,TGTGCCAGCAGCTTGGCGGGGGCGGGAGATACGCAGTATTTT,CASSLAGAGDTQYF
TRBV10-1,NA,NA,TRBJ2-5,TGCGCCAGCAGTGAGTCAGGAGAGACCCAGTACTTC,CASSESGETQYF
TRBV9,NA,NA,TRBJ1-1,TGTGCCAGCAGCGTAGAGGGGAGGGTCGTTGGTTCTGAAGCTTTCTTT,CASSVEGRVVGSEAFF
TRBV19,NA,NA,TRBJ2-7,TGTGCCAGTAGTATCTCTGGGATTGATAGGTCCTACGAGCAGTACTTC,CASSISGIDRSYEQYF
TRBV6-5,NA,NA,TRBJ2-1,TGTGCCAGCAGCCCCAATGGCGACAATGAGCAGTTCTTC,CASSPNGDNEQFF
TRBV27,NA,NA,TRBJ2-7,TGTGCCAGCAGTTTCATGGTCCAGGACTCACGGGGTGAGCAGTACTTC,CASSFMVQDSRGEQYF
TRBV11-2,NA,NA,TRBJ2-1,TGTGCCAGCAGCTTGGGCGGGGATGAGCAGTTCTTC,CASSLGGDEQFF
TRBV9,NA,NA,TRBJ2-1,TGTGCCAGCAGCGTAGTTGGGCTACCTCCCAATGAGCAGTTCTTC,CASSVVGLPPNEQFF
TRBV27,TRBD1,NA,TRBJ2-7,TGTGCCAGCAGTTTAGGGGACAGAGTCTACGAGCAGTACTTC,CASSLGDRVYEQYF
TRBV28,NA,NA,TRBJ2-7,TGTGCCAGCAGAATGACAGCCTACTCCTACGAGCAGTACTTC,CASRMTAYSYEQYF
TRBV27,NA,NA,TRBJ2-5,TGTGCCAGCAGTTTAGTAGGGGCCGAGGAGACCCAGTACTTC,CASSLVGAEETQYF
TRBV10-3,NA,NA,TRBJ2-5,TGTGCCATCAGTGATGGGGTATGGGAGACCCAGTACTTC,CAISDGVWETQYF
TRBV11-2,NA,NA,TRBJ2-7,TGTGCCAGCAGCCCCAAACCCTCGACAGGAGTTAACTACGAGCAGTACTTC,CASSPKPSTGVNYEQYF
TRBV13,TRBD2,NA,TRBJ2-7,TGTGCCAGCAGCTCGGGACTAGCGAACGAGCAGTACTTC,CASSSGLANEQYF